This note documents a single T cell receptor (beta chain) sequence. This record comes from a study of T-cell reconstitution after alpha-beta-depleted transplantation in children. The TCRbeta library was prepared with unique molecular identifiers. Each CDR3 protein gets one entry after TCRdb re-called the PCR reads with MiXCR. The sample shows roughly 180,000 distinct CDR3 sequences, more than 14% of them seen only once. The CDR3 sequence is 14 residues long. Trimming at V came to 4 bases and at J to 2 bases, leaving 2 bases not matched to a gene. From germline, CDR1 is SEHNR and CDR2 FQNEAQ (reference sequence).

This TCR derives from a human donor who donated a stem cell graft to a child with acute lymphoblastic leukemia. The V call is TRBV7-9, the J call TRBJ1-2; 9 bases fit TRBD1. The sample was PBMCs from the stem cell graft donor, taken from the stem cell graft. Here the CDR3 DNA reads TGTGCCAGCAGCTCGGGGACAGGGAACTATGGCTACACCTTC. This encodes CASSSGTGNYGYTF.